This TCR beta chain was sequenced during a study of blood T cell repertoires in COVID-19. Study context: Italy, Spain and the United States were the sources of the convalescent and acute COVID-19 samples. PBMCs, B-cell-depleted T cells, or T cells were the source of the cDNA or gDNA that made up the material.

Original processing notes: Amplification of reference gene primers provided the estimated nucleated cell counts. Using immunoSEQ multiplex PCR, the repertoire was profiled, and TCRdb retains in-frame clones only, with some absent. V and J calls and clone size come straight from that table; D and trimming were deduced from the DNA. There are over 150,000 clones in the sample; roughly 84% occur only once, and around 14% lies in the top ten. This clone was observed a single time. This CDR3 contains 11 residues. V gave up 6 bases and J gave up 6 bases, with 5 bases separating them. CDR1 and CDR2 (germline): KGHSH, LQKENI.

The genes are TRBV18 and TRBJ1-4; no clear D. This TCR was sampled from a young man with active or convalescent COVID-19. Sequencing was performed on peripheral blood. The CDR3 reads CASSRDEKLFF. The DNA of the CDR3 is TGTGCCAGCTCGAGGGATGAAAAACTGTTTTTT.